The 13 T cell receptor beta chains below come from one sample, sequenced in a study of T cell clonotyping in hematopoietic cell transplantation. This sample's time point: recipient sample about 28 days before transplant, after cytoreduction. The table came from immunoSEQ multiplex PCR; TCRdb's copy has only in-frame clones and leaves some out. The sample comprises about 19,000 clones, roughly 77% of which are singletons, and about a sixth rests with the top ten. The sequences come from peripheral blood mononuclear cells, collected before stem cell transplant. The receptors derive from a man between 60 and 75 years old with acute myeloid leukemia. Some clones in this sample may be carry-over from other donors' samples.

CDR3 region: CASRLAEFNGELFF. CDR3 nucleotide sequence: TGTGCCAGCAGACTAGCGGAGTTTAATGGGGAGCTGTTTTTT. This rearrangement joins TRBV11-2 to TRBJ2-2, with 8 positions matching TRBD2. The junction had 8 bases not matched to a gene; V was cut back by 6 bases and J by 8 bases. Germline V CDR1 and CDR2: SGHAT, FQNNGV. The CDR3 consists of 14 residues.

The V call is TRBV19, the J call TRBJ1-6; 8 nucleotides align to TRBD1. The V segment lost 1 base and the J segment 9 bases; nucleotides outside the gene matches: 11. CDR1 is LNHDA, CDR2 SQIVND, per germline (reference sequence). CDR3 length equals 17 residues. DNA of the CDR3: TGTGCCAGTAGTATAGTACCTATACAGGGGGGAAGTTCACCCCTCCACTTT. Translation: CASSIVPIQGGSSPLHF.

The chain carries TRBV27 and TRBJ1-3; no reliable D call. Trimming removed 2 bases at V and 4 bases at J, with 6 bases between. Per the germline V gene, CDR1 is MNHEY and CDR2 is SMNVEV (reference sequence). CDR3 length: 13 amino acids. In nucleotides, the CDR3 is TGTGCCAGCAGTTTAGTGTTCGGAAACACCATATATTTT. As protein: CASSLVFGNTIYF.

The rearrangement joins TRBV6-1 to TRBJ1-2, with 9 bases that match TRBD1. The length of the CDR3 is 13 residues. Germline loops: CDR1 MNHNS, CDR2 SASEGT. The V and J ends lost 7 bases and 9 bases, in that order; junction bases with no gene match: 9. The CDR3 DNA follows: TGTGCCAGCACCGCGACAGGGGGAGAGCGCTACACCTTC. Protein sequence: CASTATGGERYTF.

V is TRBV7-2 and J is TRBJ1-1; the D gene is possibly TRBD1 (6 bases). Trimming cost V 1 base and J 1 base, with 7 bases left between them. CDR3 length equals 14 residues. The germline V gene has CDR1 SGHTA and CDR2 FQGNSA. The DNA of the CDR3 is TGTGCCAGCAGCTTAGGGACAGAGAACACTGAAGCTTTCTTT. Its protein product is CASSLGTENTEAFF.

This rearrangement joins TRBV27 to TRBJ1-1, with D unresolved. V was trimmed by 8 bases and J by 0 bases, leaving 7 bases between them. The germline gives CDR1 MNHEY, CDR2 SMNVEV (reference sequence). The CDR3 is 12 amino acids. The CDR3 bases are TGTGCCAGCTATTCGGTGAACACTGAAGCTTTCTTT. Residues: CASYSVNTEAFF.

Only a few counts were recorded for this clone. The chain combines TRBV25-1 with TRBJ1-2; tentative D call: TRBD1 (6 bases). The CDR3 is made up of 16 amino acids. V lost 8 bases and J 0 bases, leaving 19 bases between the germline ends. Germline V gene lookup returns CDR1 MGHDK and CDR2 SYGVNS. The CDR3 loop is CASGSGQGLANYGYTF. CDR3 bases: TGTGCCAGCGGTAGCGGCCAGGGGCTAGCTAACTATGGCTACACCTTC.

The CDR3 DNA reads TGCAGCGTTATCAACCGGGACAGGGGGTACGTTCAGTACTTC. It translates to CSVINRDRGYVQYF. The rearrangement joins TRBV29-1 to TRBJ2-4; the match to TRBD1 covers 11 bases. Germline CDR1 SQVTM, CDR2 ANQGSEA. V lost 5 bases, J lost 11 bases, and 11 bases stayed unmatched. This CDR3 region has 14 residues.

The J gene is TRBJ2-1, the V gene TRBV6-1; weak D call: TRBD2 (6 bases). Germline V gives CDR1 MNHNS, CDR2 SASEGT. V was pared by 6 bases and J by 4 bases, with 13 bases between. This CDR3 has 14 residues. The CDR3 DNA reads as TGTGCCAGCAGCTCGGGAGAGGGGTACAATGAGCAGTTCTTC. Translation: CASSSGEGYNEQFF.

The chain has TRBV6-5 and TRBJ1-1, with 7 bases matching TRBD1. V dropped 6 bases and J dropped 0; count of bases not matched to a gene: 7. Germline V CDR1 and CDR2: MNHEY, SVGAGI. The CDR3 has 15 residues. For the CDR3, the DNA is TGTGCCAGCAGCCCAACAGGGGCCATGAACACTGAAGCTTTCTTT. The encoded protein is CASSPTGAMNTEAFF.

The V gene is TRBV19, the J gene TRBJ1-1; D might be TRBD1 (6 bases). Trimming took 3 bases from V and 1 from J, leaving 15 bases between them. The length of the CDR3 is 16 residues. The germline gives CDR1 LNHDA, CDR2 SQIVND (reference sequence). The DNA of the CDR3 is TGTGCCAGTAGTATGGCCAGGGGCGTAACGAACACTGAAGCTTTCTTT. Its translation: CASSMARGVTNTEAFF. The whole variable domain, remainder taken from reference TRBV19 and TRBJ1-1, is DGGITQSPKYLFRKEGQNVTLSCEQNLNHDAMYWYRQDPGQGLRLIYYSQIVNDFQKGDIAEGYSVSREKKESFPLTVTSAQKNPTAFYLCASSMARGVTNTEAFFGQGTRLTVV.

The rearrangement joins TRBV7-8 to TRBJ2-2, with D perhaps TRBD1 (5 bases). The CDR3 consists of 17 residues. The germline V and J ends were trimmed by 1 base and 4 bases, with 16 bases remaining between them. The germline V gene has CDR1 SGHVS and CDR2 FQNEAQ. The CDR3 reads CASSLVPGPGRTGELFF. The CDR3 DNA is TGTGCCAGCAGCTTAGTACCTGGGCCAGGGCGCACCGGGGAGCTGTTTTTT.

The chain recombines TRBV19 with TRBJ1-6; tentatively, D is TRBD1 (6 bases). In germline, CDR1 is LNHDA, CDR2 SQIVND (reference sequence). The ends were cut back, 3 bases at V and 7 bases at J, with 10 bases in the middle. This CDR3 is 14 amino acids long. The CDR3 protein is CASSINRANSPLHF. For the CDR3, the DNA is TGTGCCAGTAGTATCAACAGGGCAAATTCACCCCTCCACTTT. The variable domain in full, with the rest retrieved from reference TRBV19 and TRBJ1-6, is DGGITQSPKYLFRKEGQNVTLSCEQNLNHDAMYWYRQDPGQGLRLIYYSQIVNDFQKGDIAEGYSVSREKKESFPLTVTSAQKNPTAFYLCASSINRANSPLHFGNGTRLTVT.